This note documents a single T cell receptor (beta chain) sequence. Germline assignment: CDR1 SGDLS and CDR2 YYNGEE. The CDR3 is 13 amino acids. Trimming cost V 3 bases and J 4 bases, with 7 bases left between them. This sample is drawn from a study of blood T cell repertoires in COVID-19. On the study more broadly: The cDNA or gDNA used as material had been derived from T cells, B-cell-depleted T cells, or PBMCs.

Profiled with immunoSEQ multiplex PCR; TCRdb holds only in-frame clones, not every one. The sample consists of about 220,000 clones, 82% of them appearing once. Material: peripheral blood. The source of this sequence is a woman between 65 and 79 years old with COVID-19, enrolled during active disease. The V and J genes are TRBV9 and TRBJ2-2; D gene uncertain. As DNA, the CDR3 is TGTGCCAGCAGCGCTTACACCACCGGGGAGCTGTTTTTT. Encoded protein: CASSAYTTGELFF.